A single sample gave rise to the 32 T cell receptor beta chains below, sequenced in a study of blood T cell repertoires in COVID-19 (dated by TCRdb to the early 2020s). Receptors were amplified or captured by the immunoSEQ multiplex PCR assay. The table comes from immuneACCESS by way of TCRdb, which keeps in-frame sequences with V and J called. Part of the clones is missing from these tables; in studies checked, under half for an unresolved V gene and the rest for unknown reasons. The sample table contains approximately 260,000 clones; only one count was recorded for over 80% of them. The ten largest clones add up to roughly 3.3% of the sample. Sequencing was carried out using peripheral blood. These receptors originate from a woman in her 40s with acute or convalescent COVID-19.

The chain carries TRBV5-4 and TRBJ1-1, with D tentatively TRBD1 (5 bases). The CDR3 runs 12 residues. Germline V CDR1 and CDR2: SGHNT, YYREEE (reference sequence). V shed 4 bases and J shed 5 bases, with 9 bases lying between them. The CDR3 loop reads CASSLGATEAFF. DNA for the CDR3: TGTGCCAGCAGCCTAGGGGCGACTGAAGCTTTCTTT.

The rearrangement joins TRBV21-1 to TRBJ1-5; the D call of TRBD1 is as the table states it, not checked on the DNA. TRBV21-1 has pseudogene status. There are 19 residues in the CDR3. CDR3 sequence reads: CASSKVRGQGARTNQPQHF. Here the CDR3 DNA reads TGTGCCAGCAGCAAAGTCCGGGGACAGGGGGCGCGGACGAATCAGCCCCAGCATTTT.

Worth noting for this clone: The same CDR3 arises from other DNA sequences in this sample as well. The genes are TRBV2 and TRBJ1-1; TRBD1 agrees at 7 bases. V was pared by 5 bases and J by 1 base, with 1 base of the junction left unmatched. This CDR3 contains 13 residues. CDR1 and CDR2 (germline): SNHLY, FYNNEI. The CDR3 loop is CASSRQGNTEAFF. The CDR3 DNA reads TGTGCCAGCAGTAGACAGGGGAACACTGAAGCTTTCTTT.

This clone has just one count. This chain joins TRBV19 and TRBJ1-2; D ambiguous. Germline assignment: CDR1 LNHDA and CDR2 SQIVND (reference sequence). V dropped 3 bases and J dropped 9 bases, with 17 bases sitting between them. This CDR3 comprises 14 residues. CDR3: CASSMALTSLSYTF. CDR3 in DNA: TGTGCCAGTAGTATGGCCCTCACCTCTTTGAGCTACACCTTC.

V usage is TRBV15 and J usage is TRBJ1-1, with 7 bases lining up with TRBD1. The J segment lost 7 bases and the V segment lost 4 bases, leaving 6 bases of the junction unmatched. The CDR3 contains 13 residues. Germline V gives CDR1 LNHNV, CDR2 YYDKDF (reference sequence). CDR3 region: CATSITGTVEAFF. In DNA, the CDR3 is TGTGCCACCAGCATAACCGGGACAGTTGAAGCTTTCTTT.

The chain employs TRBV7-9 and TRBJ1-2; 9 nucleotides align to TRBD1. V shed 4 bases, J shed 4 bases, and the junction held 13 bases outside the gene matches. The CDR3 spans 17 residues. Germline lookup yields CDR1 SEHNR and CDR2 FQNEAQ (reference sequence). The CDR3 is CASSSDKPGQGFYGYTF. CDR3 DNA sequence: TGTGCCAGCAGCTCGGACAAACCGGGACAGGGATTCTATGGCTACACCTTC. Full variable domain (outside the CDR3, taken from reference TRBV7-9 and TRBJ1-2): DTGVSQNPRHKITKRGQNVTFRCDPISEHNRLYWYRQTLGQGPEFLTYFQNEAQLEKSRLLSDRFSAERPKGSFSTLEIQRTEQGDSAMYLCASSSDKPGQGFYGYTFGSGTRLTVV.

This chain connects TRBV10-3 to TRBJ1-1; no clear D. CDR1 is ENHRY, CDR2 SYGVKD, per germline. CDR3 length equals 16 residues. Trimming shortened V by 0 bases and J by 3 bases, and 14 bases separated the two germline ends. CDR3 DNA sequence: TGTGCCATCAGTGAGTCGAGTCGGGGAAGGGACACTGAAGCTTTCTTT. As protein: CAISESSRGRDTEAFF.

This chain connects TRBV19 to TRBJ1-5; tentatively, D is TRBD1 (5 bases). The V gene's germline CDR1 is LNHDA and CDR2 SQIVND (reference sequence). The CDR3 loop spans 12 amino acids. Between the trimmed V and J ends, which lost 11 bases and 3 bases, there was a span of 11 bases. The CDR3 DNA sequence: TGTGCCGGGGGGATAGCCAATCAGCCCCAGCATTTT. Translated, it gives CAGGIANQPQHF.

Remarks on this clone: One junction end disagrees with the germline gene, perhaps due to a read error. The V gene is TRBV20-1, the J gene TRBJ1-5, with 8 nucleotides matching TRBD1. The CDR3 spans 16 residues. Per germline, CDR1 DFQATT and CDR2 SNEGSKA (reference sequence). CDR3 loop: CSASPGGRYSNQPQHF. CDR3 DNA: TGCAGCGCTAGTCCAGGGGGCCGCTATAGCAATCAGCCCCAGCATTTT.

The V call is TRBV13, the J call TRBJ1-2, with D possibly TRBD1 on 5 matching bases. The germline V and J ends were trimmed by 5 bases and 4 bases, with 14 bases remaining between them. The CDR3 extends over 14 amino acids. Germline values: CDR1 PRHDT, CDR2 FYEKMQ (reference sequence). The CDR3 region is CASSLRGGIYGYTF. The CDR3 bases are TGTGCCAGCAGCCTCCGGGGGGGGATCTATGGCTACACCTTC.

The chain employs TRBV27 and TRBJ2-7; 7 bases are shared with TRBD2. The germline CDR1 and CDR2 sequences are MNHEY and SMNVEV (reference sequence). CDR3 length equals 15 residues. The J segment lost 6 bases and the V segment lost 4 bases, leaving 12 bases of the junction unmatched. Here the CDR3 reads CASSSHPGGRGEQYV. The CDR3 region has the DNA TGTGCCAGCAGTTCCCACCCGGGAGGACGGGGCGAGCAGTACGTC.

As DNA, the CDR3 is TGTGCCAGCAGTCCAACACGGAGTACCGGGGAGCTGTTTTTT. Protein sequence: CASSPTRSTGELFF. The rearrangement joins TRBV7-9 to TRBJ2-2; D gene unclear. CDR3 length equals 14 residues. Germline CDR1 is SEHNR and CDR2 is FQNEAQ (reference sequence). The V end lost 6 bases, the J end lost 5 bases, and 13 bases lay between the germline ends.

V usage is TRBV5-1 and J usage is TRBJ2-3, with 9 bases fitting TRBD1. The germline CDR1 and CDR2 sequences are SGHRS and YFSETQ. This CDR3 has 15 residues. V trimming: 3 bases; J trimming: 5 bases; junction bases outside the gene matches: 7. CDR3 coding DNA: TGCGCCAGCAGCTGGGGACAGGGAGGGGGAGATACGCAGTATTTT. The encoded protein is CASSWGQGGGDTQYF.

The chain carries TRBV18 and TRBJ1-6; 8 bases line up with TRBD1. Trimming cost V 4 bases and J 10 bases; bases outside gene matches: 9. Germline CDR1 is KGHSH and CDR2 is LQKENI. This CDR3 contains 15 residues. The CDR3 loop is CASSLRTGMRSPLHF. CDR3 DNA: TGTGCCAGCTCACTCCGGACAGGGATGAGATCACCCCTCCACTTT.

This rearrangement joins TRBV5-6 to TRBJ1-5, with 7 bases identical to TRBD1. The CDR3 length is 15 residues. Germline CDR1 SGHDT, CDR2 YYEEEE. Trimming cost V 1 base and J 3 bases; bases outside gene matches: 4. The CDR3 DNA is TGTGCCAGCAGCTTGACAGGGGCCCCCAATCAGCCCCAGCATTTT. This translates into CASSLTGAPNQPQHF.

The chain couples TRBV9 to TRBJ2-2, with unresolved D. The germline gives CDR1 SGDLS, CDR2 YYNGEE. The V gene lost 0 bases and the J gene lost 0 bases, with 6 bases spanning the gap. CDR3 length: 15 residues. For the CDR3, the DNA is TGTGCCAGCAGCGTAGATGGAGCGAACACCGGGGAGCTGTTTTTT. Its protein is CASSVDGANTGELFF.

V usage is TRBV19 and J usage is TRBJ1-2, with D hard to call. CDR3 size: 13 residues. V was trimmed by 5 bases and J by 3 bases, leaving 10 bases between them. CDR1 is LNHDA, CDR2 SQIVND, per germline (reference sequence). The CDR3 bases are TGTGCCAGTAGTGAGGCCGAATACTATGGCTACACCTTC. Translated: CASSEAEYYGYTF.

J is TRBJ2-1 and V is TRBV7-3; TRBD2 is a possible D gene (7 bases). The CDR3 contains 20 residues. Germline values: CDR1 SGHTA, CDR2 FQGTGA. V gave up 0 bases and J gave up 2 bases, with 23 bases separating them. CDR3 protein: CASSLTGAGGAGTTYNEQFF. CDR3 DNA sequence: TGTGCCAGCAGCTTAACGGGGGCAGGTGGAGCGGGGACTACCTACAATGAGCAGTTCTTC. The full variable domain, its missing parts supplied by reference TRBV7-3 and TRBJ2-1, is GAGVSQTPSNKVTEKGKYVELRCDPISGHTALYWYRQSLGQGPEFLIYFQGTGAADDSGLPNDRFFAVRPEGSVSTLKIQRTERGDSAVYLCASSLTGAGGAGTTYNEQFFGPGTRLTVL.

CDR3 sequence: CASSLGLTGGASTDTQYF. The CDR3 DNA reads as TGTGCCAGCAGCCTAGGCTTAACAGGGGGGGCGAGCACAGATACGCAGTATTTT. The chain is built from TRBV2 and TRBJ2-3; TRBD1 is a possible D gene (8 bases). Germline CDR1 and CDR2: SNHLY and FYNNEI. The CDR3 runs to 18 residues. V was shortened by 6 bases and J by 0 bases, with 22 bases between the two germline ends.

V is TRBV5-3 and J is TRBJ2-4; TRBD1 is a possible D gene (6 bases). TRBV5-3 is given ORF status, its function remaining uncertain. Deletions cut 0 bases from V and 3 bases from J, with 13 bases between. CDR3 size: 16 residues. This CDR3 reads CARSLEGTMVKNIQYF. Here the CDR3 DNA reads TGTGCCAGAAGCTTGGAGGGGACAATGGTCAAAAACATTCAGTACTTC.

The chain links TRBV7-2 to TRBJ2-5; 8 bases are shared with TRBD2. CDR1 and CDR2 from the germline V gene are SGHTA and FQGNSA. The CDR3 has 16 residues. V shed 1 base and J 5 bases; nucleotides not matched to a gene: 9. The chain's CDR3 is CASSLVGGGIRETQYF. CDR3 coding DNA: TGTGCCAGCAGCTTAGTTGGCGGGGGGATCCGGGAGACCCAGTACTTC.

The rearrangement joins TRBV10-1 to TRBJ2-2; D call uncertain. The CDR3 covers 15 residues. Between the trimmed V and J ends, which lost 6 bases and 0 bases, there was a span of 11 bases. CDR1 is WNHNN and CDR2 is SYGVQD in the germline V gene (reference sequence). The CDR3 bases are TGCGCCAGCAGCGAACTGCCACCGAACACCGGGGAGCTGTTTTTT. It encodes CASSELPPNTGELFF.

A few counts support this clone. The chain has TRBV10-2 and TRBJ2-7, with 10 bases fitting TRBD1. This CDR3 contains 13 residues. Germline V gene lookup returns CDR1 WSHSY and CDR2 SAAADI. The V segment lost 6 bases and the J segment 3 bases; nucleotides outside the gene matches: 2. The CDR3 DNA sequence: TGCGCCAGCAGCTGGACAGGGGGCTACGAGCAGTACGTC. Protein product: CASSWTGGYEQYV.

The V and J genes are TRBV18 and TRBJ2-7, with 7 bases identical to TRBD1. Germline V gene data show CDR1 as KGHSH and CDR2 as LQKENI. The CDR3 loop spans 14 amino acids. Trimming at V came to 4 bases and at J to 2 bases, leaving 5 bases not matched to a gene. CDR3 protein: CASSLNQGAYEQYV. CDR3 DNA sequence: TGTGCCAGCTCACTGAATCAGGGGGCCTACGAGCAGTACGTC.

This chain joins TRBV7-9 and TRBJ2-1; unclear D gene. The CDR3 length is 14 residues. Trimming took 2 bases from V and 6 from J, leaving 11 bases between them. Looked up from germline, CDR1 is SEHNR and CDR2 is FQNEAQ (reference sequence). This chain's CDR3 is CASSLSGQPNEQFF. The DNA for the CDR3 is TGTGCCAGCAGCTTAAGTGGGCAGCCCAATGAGCAGTTCTTC.

This chain joins TRBV7-2 and TRBJ1-3; D is unresolved. CDR3 length: 16 residues. In germline, CDR1 is SGHTA, CDR2 FQGNSA. V shed 6 bases and J shed 0 bases, with 15 bases lying between them. This CDR3 is CASSPAGANSGNTIYF. CDR3 sequence (DNA): TGTGCCAGCAGTCCCGCGGGCGCCAACTCTGGAAACACCATATATTTT.

As to this clone: A much larger clonotype is one base distant, so this may be a read error. This rearrangement joins TRBV5-6 to TRBJ1-1; tentatively, D is TRBD1 (6 bases). V dropped 2 bases and J dropped 0 bases, with 8 bases sitting between them. This CDR3 is built from 14 residues. The germline V gene has CDR1 SGHDT and CDR2 YYEEEE. CDR3 protein: CASSFGQLNTEAFF. The CDR3 bases are TGTGCCAGCAGCTTCGGACAGTTGAACACTGAAGCTTTCTTT.

The chain couples TRBV5-5 to TRBJ2-5; no firm D call. This CDR3 has 13 amino acids. Germline CDR1 and CDR2: SGHKS and YYEKEE (reference sequence). The V gene lost 0 bases and the J gene lost 5 bases, with 8 bases spanning the gap. Here the CDR3 DNA reads TGTGCCAGCAGCTTGGTGGCAGGCGAGACCCAGTACTTC. It specifies CASSLVAGETQYF. The variable domain in full, with the rest retrieved from reference TRBV5-5 and TRBJ2-5, is DAGVTQSPTHLIKTRGQQVTLRCSPISGHKSVSWYQQVLGQGPQFIFQYYEKEERGRGNFPDRFSARQFPNYSSELNVNALLLGDSALYLCASSLVAGETQYFGPGTRLLVL.

The V gene is TRBV2, the J gene TRBJ1-4; D is perhaps TRBD1 (5 bases). Germline V CDR1 and CDR2: SNHLY, FYNNEI. V lost 0 bases and J lost 10, with 18 bases in between. This CDR3 region has 16 residues. As DNA, the CDR3 is TGTGCCAGCAGTGAAGCAGGTGGAGGGGAAGAGAGAAAACTGTTTTTT. Protein sequence: CASSEAGGGEERKLFF.

The chain employs TRBV18 and TRBJ1-1, with 7 bases aligning to TRBD1. This CDR3 is built from 16 residues. Germline V lookup: CDR1 KGHSH, CDR2 LQKENI. V lost 2 bases to trimming and J lost 1 base; unmatched junction nucleotides: 7. The CDR3 reads CASSPYLGQKNTEAFF. The CDR3 region has the DNA TGTGCCAGCTCACCATATCTGGGACAGAAGAACACTGAAGCTTTCTTT.

The gene calls are TRBV6-1 and TRBJ1-3; D remains ambiguous. This CDR3 comprises 16 residues. CDR1 and CDR2 from the germline V gene are MNHNS and SASEGT. V was pared by 3 bases and J by 0 bases, with 12 bases between. The CDR3 reads CASSEGLTRSGNTIYF. The CDR3 nucleotides read TGTGCCAGCAGTGAGGGCTTAACCCGCTCTGGAAACACCATATATTTT.

CDR3 coding DNA: TGTGCCAGCAGTCCTGGACAGTCTGGAAACACCATATATTTT. Protein sequence: CASSPGQSGNTIYF. The genes are TRBV27 and TRBJ1-3, with D maybe TRBD1 (6 bases). V was clipped by 5 bases and J by 1 base, with 9 bases between them. The germline CDR1 and CDR2 sequences are MNHEY and SMNVEV (reference sequence). CDR3 length equals 14 residues.